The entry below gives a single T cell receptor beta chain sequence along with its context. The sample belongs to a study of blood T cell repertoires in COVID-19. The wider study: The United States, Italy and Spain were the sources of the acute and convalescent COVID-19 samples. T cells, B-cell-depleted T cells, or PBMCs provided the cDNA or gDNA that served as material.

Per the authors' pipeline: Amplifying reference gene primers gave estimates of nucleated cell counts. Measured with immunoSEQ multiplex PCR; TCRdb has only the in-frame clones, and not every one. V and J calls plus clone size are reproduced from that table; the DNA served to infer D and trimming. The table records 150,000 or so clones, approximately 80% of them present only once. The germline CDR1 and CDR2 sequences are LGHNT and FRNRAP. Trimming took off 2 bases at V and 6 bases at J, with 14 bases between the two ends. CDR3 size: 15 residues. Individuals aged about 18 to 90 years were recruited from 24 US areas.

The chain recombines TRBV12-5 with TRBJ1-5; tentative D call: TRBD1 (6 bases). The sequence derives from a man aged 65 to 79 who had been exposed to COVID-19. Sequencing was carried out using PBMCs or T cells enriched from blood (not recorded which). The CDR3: CASGLIGGRIQPQHF. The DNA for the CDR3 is TGTGCTAGTGGTTTGATTGGGGGCCGGATTCAGCCCCAGCATTTT.